This T cell receptor beta chain is from a study of post-analysis software for immune sequencing data. Study-level information: Some patients lacked subtype; others had relapsing-remitting, secondary progressive or progressive-relapsing disease. Notes on the study in general: By F measure, samples from a shared preparation batch strongly co-clustered. Four or five TRBV segments occurring more often in patients than controls included TRBV5-6, TRBV5-1 and TRBV20-1. The normalized Chao1 diversity of multiple sclerosis patients was significantly lower than that of controls.

Unique molecular identifiers featured in each of the TCR beta cDNA libraries. Roughly 500,000 cDNA molecules came from around 1 to 10 million T cells. TCRdb used MiXCR to reprocess the PCR reads, holding one entry per CDR3 protein. This repertoire shows approximately 630,000 distinct CDR3 sequences, approximately 59% found once; its top ten account for around 10%. Germline CDR1 reads SEHNR; CDR2 reads FQNEAQ (reference sequence). V was pared by 1 base and J by 5 bases, with 10 bases of the junction left unmatched. The CDR3 totals 18 residues. In the case of this clonotype: Its antigen is not known.

This TCR was recovered from a girl aged 2 to 10 with multiple sclerosis. The chain has TRBV7-9 and TRBJ2-4, with TRBD2 matching 11 bases. The sample comprised blood. CDR3 region: CASSLVVGTSGTQNIQYF. The CDR3 DNA sequence: TGTGCCAGCAGCTTAGTCGTAGGGACTAGCGGCACCCAAAACATTCAGTACTTC.